A single T cell receptor beta chain is shown here with its context. The ends were cut back, 2 bases at V and 8 bases at J, with 15 bases in the middle. The germline V gene encodes CDR1 SQVTM and CDR2 ANQGSEA. The CDR3 has 13 amino acids. This record comes from a study of T cell changes during pregnancy in multiple sclerosis. This table comes from immunoSEQ multiplex PCR, and its TCRdb copy is limited to in-frame clones, with some not included. The table records roughly 89,000 clones, around 93% of them present only once. The sequencing here drew on peripheral blood, taken in the third trimester of pregnancy. The chain joins TRBV29-1 to TRBJ1-1; D ambiguous. This sequence was found in a female donor with multiple sclerosis, enrolled in a pregnancy study. The CDR3 nucleotides are TGCAGCGTTGAACTGCCGGTTGCTAGCGAAGCTTTCTTT. It codes for CSVELPVASEAFF.